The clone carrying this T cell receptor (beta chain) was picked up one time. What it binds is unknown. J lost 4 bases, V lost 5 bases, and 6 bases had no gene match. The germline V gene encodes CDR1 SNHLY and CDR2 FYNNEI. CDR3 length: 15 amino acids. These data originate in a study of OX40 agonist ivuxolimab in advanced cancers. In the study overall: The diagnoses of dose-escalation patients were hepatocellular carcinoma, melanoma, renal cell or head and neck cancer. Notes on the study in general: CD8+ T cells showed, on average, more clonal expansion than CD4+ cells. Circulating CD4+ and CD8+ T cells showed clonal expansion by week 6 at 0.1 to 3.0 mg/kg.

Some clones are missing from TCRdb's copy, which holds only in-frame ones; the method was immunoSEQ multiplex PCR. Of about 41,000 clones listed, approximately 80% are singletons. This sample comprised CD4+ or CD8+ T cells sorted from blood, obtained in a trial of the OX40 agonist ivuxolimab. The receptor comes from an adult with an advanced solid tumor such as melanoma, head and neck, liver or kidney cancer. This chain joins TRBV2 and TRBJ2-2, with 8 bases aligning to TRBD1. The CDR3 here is CASSKTGVGTGELFF. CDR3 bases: TGTGCCAGCAGTAAGACAGGGGTAGGCACCGGGGAGCTGTTTTTT. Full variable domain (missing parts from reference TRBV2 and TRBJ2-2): EPEVTQTPSHQVTQMGQEVILRCVPISNHLYFYWYRQILGQKVEFLVSFYNNEISEKSEIFDDQFSVERPDGSNFTLKIRSTKLEDSAMYFCASSKTGVGTGELFFGEGSRLTVL.